The clone carrying this TCR beta chain was seen ten or more times. Its target is not known. The data were obtained in a study of molecular identifiers for immune sequencing clone quantification. Study results and limitations: The study found clones above 20 RNA copies held over 98% of effector molecules and under 1% in naive cells. Highly expanded clones may be undercounted when identical TCR molecules share barcodes.

Using its own MiXCR run on the PCR reads, TCRdb lists one record per CDR3 protein. The sample lists 60,000 to 65,000 distinct CDR3 sequences, around 19% occurring once. The authors sorted naive CD8 T cells as CD8+CD4-CCR7+CD45RA+. The CDR3 is made up of 14 amino acids. CDR1 and CDR2 (germline): MGHRA, YSYEKL. Trimming took 6 bases from V and 1 from J, leaving 9 bases between them. The sequence was obtained from a human donor in good health. Some libraries in this study had Jurkat cell RNA spiked in. Sample: naive CD8+ T cells from blood, with Jurkat cell RNA spiked in. Specified subset: FACS-sorted CD8+CD4-CCR7+CD45RA+ naive T cells. The chain links TRBV4-1 to TRBJ2-2, with D unresolved. In DNA form, the CDR3 reads TGCGCCAGCAGTCCAAGGCAGAACACCGGGGAGCTGTTTTTT. It yields the protein CASSPRQNTGELFF.